These 6 T cell receptor beta chains share one sample of origin, sequenced in a study of molecular identifiers for immune sequencing clone quantification. MiXCR, applied by TCRdb to the PCR reads, yields one record per CDR3 protein. The repertoire has under 600,000 distinct CDR3 sequences, under 30% of them found once; the top ten carry just over 0.75%. The sample taken for sequencing was naive CD8+ T cells from blood, with Jurkat cell RNA spiked in. As for subset: FACS-sorted CD8+CD4-CCR7+CD45RA+ naive T cells. These receptors were collected from a human donor in good health. Some libraries in this study had Jurkat cell RNA spiked in.

V is TRBV19 and J is TRBJ1-1; 7 bases align to TRBD1. The V gene's germline CDR1 is LNHDA and CDR2 SQIVND (reference sequence). V shed 7 bases and J 8 bases; nucleotides not matched to a gene: 13. The CDR3 spans 14 residues. The CDR3 region is CASTPDRASPEAFF. The CDR3 region has the DNA TGTGCCAGTACTCCAGACAGGGCCAGCCCCGAAGCTTTCTTT. Complete variable domain (other parts from reference TRBV19 and TRBJ1-1): DGGITQSPKYLFRKEGQNVTLSCEQNLNHDAMYWYRQDPGQGLRLIYYSQIVNDFQKGDIAEGYSVSREKKESFPLTVTSAQKNPTAFYLCASTPDRASPEAFFGQGTRLTVV.

The chain combines TRBV15 with TRBJ2-5; 8 nucleotides align to TRBD2. The CDR3 has 16 residues. The germline V gene has CDR1 LNHNV and CDR2 YYDKDF (reference sequence). V trimming: 4 bases; J trimming: 1 base; junction bases outside the gene matches: 8. This CDR3 is CATSNLTSATQETQYF. The CDR3 bases are TGTGCCACCAGCAACCTGACTAGCGCAACCCAAGAGACCCAGTACTTC.

Notes on this clonotype: The junction departs from germline at one end; a sequencing error may be responsible. The V gene is TRBV6-6, the J gene TRBJ2-7, with TRBD1 matching over 7 bases. CDR3 length equals 16 residues. Germline CDR1 and CDR2: MNHNY and SVGAGI (reference sequence). CDR3 nucleotide sequence: TGTGCCGGCAGCCCTACTCGGACAGGAAACTACTACGAGCAGTACTTC. The encoded protein is CAGSPTRTGNYYEQYF.

The chain is built from TRBV20-1 and TRBJ1-1; 7 positions agree with TRBD1. The germline CDR1 and CDR2 sequences are DFQATT and SNEGSKA (reference sequence). The CDR3 totals 16 residues. V was pared by 0 bases and J by 3 bases, with 10 bases of the junction left unmatched. The CDR3 DNA reads TGCAGTGCTAGAGACCCGCGGGACAGACAATACACTGAAGCTTTCTTT. It codes for CSARDPRDRQYTEAFF.

Note on this clonotype: A much more abundant neighbour one base away suggests this may be a read error. This rearrangement joins TRBV7-4 to TRBJ1-5, with a tentative D call TRBD1 (6 bases). V shed 4 bases and J shed 11 bases, with 24 bases lying between them. The length of the CDR3 is 16 residues. Germline CDR1 and CDR2: SGHVT and SQSDAQ. CDR3 nucleotides: TGTGCCAGCAGCTCCGAACCCGTCGGGGGGGGGCAGTCCCAGCATTTT. This sequence encodes CASSSEPVGGGQSQHF.

CDR3 sequence reads: CSVESGRTGYNEQFF. Written as DNA, the CDR3 is TGCAGCGTTGAAAGTGGGCGGACCGGTTACAATGAGCAGTTCTTC. This chain uses TRBV29-1 with TRBJ2-1, with D uncertain. CDR1 is SQVTM and CDR2 is ANQGSEA in the germline V gene. The CDR3 covers 15 residues. With 2 bases removed from V and 4 bases from J, the gap between germline ends came to 15 bases.